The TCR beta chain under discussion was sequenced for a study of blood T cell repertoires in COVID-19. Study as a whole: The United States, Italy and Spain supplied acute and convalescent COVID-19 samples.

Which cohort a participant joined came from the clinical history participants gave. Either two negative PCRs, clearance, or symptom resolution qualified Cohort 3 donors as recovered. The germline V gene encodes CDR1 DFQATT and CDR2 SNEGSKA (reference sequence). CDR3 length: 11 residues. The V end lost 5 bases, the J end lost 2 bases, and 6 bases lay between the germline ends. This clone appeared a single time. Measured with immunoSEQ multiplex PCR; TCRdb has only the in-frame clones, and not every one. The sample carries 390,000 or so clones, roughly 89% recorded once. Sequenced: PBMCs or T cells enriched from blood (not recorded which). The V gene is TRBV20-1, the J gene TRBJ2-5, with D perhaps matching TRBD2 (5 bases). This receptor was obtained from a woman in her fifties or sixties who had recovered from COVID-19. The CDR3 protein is CSARRQETQYF. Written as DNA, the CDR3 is TGCAGTGCTCGGAGGCAAGAGACCCAGTACTTC.